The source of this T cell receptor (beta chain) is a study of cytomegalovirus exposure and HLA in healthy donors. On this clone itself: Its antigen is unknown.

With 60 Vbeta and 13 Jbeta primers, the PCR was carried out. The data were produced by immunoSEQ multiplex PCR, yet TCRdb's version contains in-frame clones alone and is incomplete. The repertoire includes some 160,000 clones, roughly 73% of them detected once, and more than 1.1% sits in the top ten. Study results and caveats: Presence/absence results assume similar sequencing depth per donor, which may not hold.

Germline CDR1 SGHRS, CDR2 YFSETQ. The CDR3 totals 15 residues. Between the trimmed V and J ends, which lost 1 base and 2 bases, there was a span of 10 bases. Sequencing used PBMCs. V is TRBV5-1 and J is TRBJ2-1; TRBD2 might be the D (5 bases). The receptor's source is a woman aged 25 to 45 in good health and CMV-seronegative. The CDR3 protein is CASSLTGITYNEQFF. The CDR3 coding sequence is TGCGCCAGCAGCTTGACGGGGATTACCTACAATGAGCAGTTCTTC.